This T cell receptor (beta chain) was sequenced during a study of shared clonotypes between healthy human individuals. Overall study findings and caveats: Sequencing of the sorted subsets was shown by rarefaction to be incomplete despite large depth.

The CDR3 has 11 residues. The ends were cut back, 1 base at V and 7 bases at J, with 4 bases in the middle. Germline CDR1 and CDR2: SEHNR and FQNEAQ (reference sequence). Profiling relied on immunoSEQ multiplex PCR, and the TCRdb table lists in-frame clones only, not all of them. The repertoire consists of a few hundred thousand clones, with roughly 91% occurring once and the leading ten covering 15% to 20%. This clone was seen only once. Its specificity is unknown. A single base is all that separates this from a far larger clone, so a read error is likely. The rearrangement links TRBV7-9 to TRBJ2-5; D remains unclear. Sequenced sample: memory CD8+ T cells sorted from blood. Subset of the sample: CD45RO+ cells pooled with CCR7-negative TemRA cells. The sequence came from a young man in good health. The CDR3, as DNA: TGTGCCAGCAGCTTAGAGGGGACCCAGTACTTC. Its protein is CASSLEGTQYF.